This T cell receptor beta chain stems from a study of blood T cell repertoires in COVID-19. Study-wide background: The United States, Italy and Spain were the sources of the acute and convalescent COVID-19 samples. The analysed material was cDNA or gDNA that came from T cells, B-cell-depleted T cells, or PBMCs.

In the original processing: From reference gene primer amplification, estimates of nucleated cell counts were derived. Repertoires were generated with immunoSEQ multiplex PCR, while TCRdb's copy carries only in-frame clones and drops some. From that table come the V and J calls and clone size; the DNA was used to work out D and trimming. The profile shows about 290,000 clones, approximately 80% of them singletons. This clone was found a few times. The CDR3 length is 12 residues. Trimming removed 7 bases at V and 8 bases at J, with 17 bases between. Germline V gene lookup returns CDR1 SQVTM and CDR2 ANQGSEA.

Sequenced: peripheral blood. The clonotype originates from a woman aged 45-65 years with active or convalescent COVID-19. The J gene is TRBJ1-1, the V gene TRBV29-1; the D gene is possibly TRBD1 (5 bases). CDR3 sequence (DNA): TGCAGCGGGGTTAATGGGGCCTCAGAAGCTTTCTTT. Its translation: CSGVNGASEAFF.